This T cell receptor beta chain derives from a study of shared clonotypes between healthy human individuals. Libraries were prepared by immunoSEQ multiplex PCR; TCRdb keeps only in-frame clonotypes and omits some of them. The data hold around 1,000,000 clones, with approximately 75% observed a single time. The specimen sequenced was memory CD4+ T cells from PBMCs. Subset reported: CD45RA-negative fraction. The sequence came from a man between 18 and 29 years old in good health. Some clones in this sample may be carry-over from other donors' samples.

CDR3 sequence reads: CASSSYGVAKNIQYF. Written as DNA, the CDR3 is TGTGCCAGCAGTTCCTACGGGGTGGCCAAAAACATTCAGTACTTC. This rearrangement joins TRBV27 to TRBJ2-4, with a possible D match to TRBD2 (5 bases). Looked up from germline, CDR1 is MNHEY and CDR2 is SMNVEV (reference sequence). The CDR3 has 15 residues. V gave up 4 bases and J gave up 1 base, with 11 bases separating them.